A selection of T cell receptor beta chains follows, all from one sample in a study of T-cell memory formation after mild COVID-19. Using its own MiXCR run on the 5' RACE reads, TCRdb lists one record per CDR3 protein. The sample contains approximately 490,000 distinct CDR3 sequences, 20% of which appear only once. The material sequenced was PBMCs or a T cell subset sorted from them (not recorded which). The receptors were gathered from an adult woman who had mild COVID-19 (a few samples of this study predate the infection). Cell type and time point are not known. CDR3s include the opening cysteine and the closing phenylalanine or tryptophan.

CDR3 length	V gene	CDR3 protein
16	TRBV6-1	CASRGLGASAQETQYF
12	TRBV30	CAWTGNTGELFF
15	TRBV7-9	CASSFGGNYNSPLHF
11	TRBV12-3/TRBV12-4	CASMRGYEQYF
15	TRBV7-8	CASSRGAAGANVLTF
13	TRBV7-9	CASSKGGGDEQYF
15	TRBV7-9	CASSGGGTSSYEQYF
14	TRBV27	CASRPTRSSYEQYF
14	TRBV7-3	CASSQGGHTDTQYF
14	TRBV5-1	CASSEVSGAYEQYF
14	TRBV5-1	CASSEGLAAGEQFF
13	TRBV6-1	CAGSRTPNEKLFF
15	TRBV7-9	CASSLVWDSGDGYTF
16	TRBV24-1	CATSVAETSGSDEQFF
15	TRBV7-9	CASSVPTSGRAEQFF
17	TRBV7-2	CASSLGGGVSLEKKLFF
15	TRBV7-6	CASSSPGAGAYEQYF
19	TRBV7-6	CASSFRSFSGTALYNEQFF
16	TRBV5-1	CASSLSGSRSTDTQYF
14	TRBV27	CASGTRDRQNIQYF
14	TRBV5-1	CASSSGPAADTQYF
15	TRBV4-1	CASSQEVIISYEQYF
15	TRBV5-1	CASSPGTSVYNEQFF
16	TRBV7-8	CASSRGRLAGYNEQFF
16	TRBV30	CAWSAGQPDSNEKLFF
8	TRBV7-9	CASAPAFF
15	TRBV10-3	CAISGDTRSTDTQYF
13	TRBV2	CASGGAIAGELFF
13	TRBV29-1	CSVERGSHYGYTF
17	TRBV6-2/TRBV6-3	CASSEAPGTGDGYGYTF
15	TRBV25-1	CASSEGPGERETQYF